A selection of T cell receptor beta chains follows, all from one sample in a study of T cells in Graves' hyperthyroidism and ophthalmopathy. TCRdb fed the multiplex PCR reads into MiXCR, producing one record per CDR3 protein. The table lists around 420,000 distinct CDR3 sequences, about a sixth of them singletons, with over 7.5% in the top ten. What was sequenced was blood. The receptors derive from a woman aged 18-29 years with Graves' hyperthyroidism. CDR3s include the opening cysteine and the closing phenylalanine or tryptophan. Clone size appears in some rows only: once, few, many, or a class for an expanded clone.

CDR3aa	abundance	v_gene	j_gene
CASSSGQAISGNTIYF	many	TRBV5-1	TRBJ1-3
CSAGGRTDTQYF	many	TRBV20-1	TRBJ2-3
CASSFIDRRGNYGYTF	many	TRBV6-1	TRBJ1-2
CASSIDLTISSYNEQFF	few	TRBV19	TRBJ2-1
CATLGQGNGYTF	many	TRBV28	TRBJ1-2
CASSLEGHTEAFF	many	TRBV7-9	TRBJ1-1
CASSGGTGPVYEQYF	.	TRBV19	TRBJ2-7
CASSIKRAGGWSYNEQFF	.	TRBV19	TRBJ2-1
CSVGGANTGELFF	.	TRBV29-1	TRBJ2-2
CASSAPEDRFYNSPLHF	.	TRBV12-3/TRBV12-4	TRBJ1-6
CASSSLVGTSEQYF	many	TRBV5-1	TRBJ2-7
CASSLAGYGYTF	many	TRBV7-9	TRBJ1-2
CASSQLATQVKLAKNIQYF	many	TRBV11-2	TRBJ2-4
CASSPTGISGNTIYF	many	TRBV6-1	TRBJ1-3
CASSNPRQGADTQYF	few	TRBV19	TRBJ2-3
CASNPRLSGANVLTF	.	TRBV6-1	TRBJ2-6